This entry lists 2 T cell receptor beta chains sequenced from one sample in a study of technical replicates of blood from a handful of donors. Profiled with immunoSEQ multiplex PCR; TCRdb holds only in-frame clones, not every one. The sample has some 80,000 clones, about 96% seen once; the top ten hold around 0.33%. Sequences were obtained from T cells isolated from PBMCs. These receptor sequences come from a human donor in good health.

The CDR3 protein is CASSLGRTTGNTIYF. The DNA for the CDR3 is TGTGCCAGCAGCCTCGGACGGACAACTGGAAACACCATATATTTT. The V and J genes are TRBV11-2 and TRBJ1-3; weak D call: TRBD1 (5 bases). V was trimmed by 5 bases and J by 2 bases, leaving 13 bases between them. The CDR3 consists of 15 residues. The germline V gene has CDR1 SGHAT and CDR2 FQNNGV.

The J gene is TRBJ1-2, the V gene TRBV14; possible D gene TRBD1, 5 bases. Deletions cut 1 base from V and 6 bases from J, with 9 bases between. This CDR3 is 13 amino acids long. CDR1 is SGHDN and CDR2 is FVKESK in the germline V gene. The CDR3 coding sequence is TGTGCCAGCAGCCAAGGTTCAGGGAATGGCTACACCTTC. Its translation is CASSQGSGNGYTF.